This T cell receptor beta chain was captured by sequencing in a study of T cells in Graves' hyperthyroidism and ophthalmopathy. RNA transcripts served as the template for amplifying TCR beta CDR3 regions. TCR CDR3 underwent first-round RT-PCR with the HTBI primer set. MiXCR, applied by TCRdb to the multiplex PCR reads, yields one record per CDR3 protein. Among about 560,000 distinct CDR3 sequences listed, 46% were seen once. Germline values: CDR1 DFQATT, CDR2 SNEGSKA (reference sequence). The length of the CDR3 is 12 residues. V dropped 3 bases and J dropped 1 base, with 3 bases sitting between them. This clonotype was seen repeatedly, ten times or more. Diagnoses were made from clinical symptoms, serum measures (thyroxine and TRAb), thyroid ultrasound and orbital computed tomography.

The sample consisted of peripheral blood or thyroid tissue (not recorded which). The receptor's source is a woman under 30 with Graves' hyperthyroidism. This rearrangement joins TRBV20-1 to TRBJ1-4; D not certain. This CDR3 is CSASQTNEKLFF. In DNA form, the CDR3 reads TGCAGTGCTAGTCAAACTAATGAAAAACTGTTTTTT.